Listed here is a single T cell receptor beta chain. This record belongs to a study of technical replicates of blood from a few donors. Using immunoSEQ multiplex PCR, the repertoire was profiled, and TCRdb retains in-frame clones only, with some absent. This table has about 62,000 clones, more than 75% appearing once. Trimming removed 5 bases from V and 3 bases from J, with 19 bases in between. The CDR3 has 16 amino acids. The germline V gene encodes CDR1 SEHNR and CDR2 FQNEAQ (reference sequence). The rearrangement links TRBV7-9 to TRBJ1-1, with D possibly matching TRBD1 (5 bases). Sequenced sample: PBMCs. The source of this sequence is a human donor in good health. Some clones in this sample may be carry-over from other donors' samples. CDR3 sequence: CASSPRWGGRDTEAFF. Written as DNA, the CDR3 is TGTGCCAGCAGCCCGAGATGGGGCGGACGGGACACTGAAGCTTTCTTT.